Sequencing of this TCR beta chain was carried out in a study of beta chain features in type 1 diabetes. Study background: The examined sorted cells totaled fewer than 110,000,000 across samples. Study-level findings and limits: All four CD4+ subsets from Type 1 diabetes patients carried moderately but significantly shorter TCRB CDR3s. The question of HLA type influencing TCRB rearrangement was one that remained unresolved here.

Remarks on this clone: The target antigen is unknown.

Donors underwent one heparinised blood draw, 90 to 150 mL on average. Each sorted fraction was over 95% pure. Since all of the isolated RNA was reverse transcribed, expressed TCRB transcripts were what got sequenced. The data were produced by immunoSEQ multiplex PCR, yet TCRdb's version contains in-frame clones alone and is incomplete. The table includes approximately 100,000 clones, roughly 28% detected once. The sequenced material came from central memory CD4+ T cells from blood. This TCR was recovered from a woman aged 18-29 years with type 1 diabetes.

The CDR3 DNA sequence: TGTGCCAGCAGGGCGGACACTCGAAAACTGTTTTTT. The encoded protein is CASRADTRKLFF. The chain is built from TRBV2 and TRBJ1-4; tentatively, D is TRBD1 (5 bases). The CDR3 is 12 residues long. The V and J ends lost 6 bases and 10 bases respectively, with 12 bases between them. From germline, CDR1 is SNHLY and CDR2 FYNNEI.